The clone carrying this TCR beta chain was counted ten times or more. This CDR3 spans 13 amino acids. In germline, CDR1 is DFQATT, CDR2 SNEGSKA (reference sequence). The trim removed 4 bases at V and 2 bases at J, leaving 2 bases unmatched. In TCRdb, the 5' RACE reads were re-called with MiXCR into one record per CDR3 protein. The sample shows some 250,000 distinct CDR3 sequences, about 10% of them seen only once. This sample is drawn from a study of CD8 T cells in ankylosing spondylitis. The receptor comes from a male donor with ankylosing spondylitis or in good health (not recorded which). The chain couples TRBV20-1 to TRBJ2-3, with TRBD1 matching over 8 bases. The material sequenced was blood, either unsorted or a sorted T cell fraction (not recorded which). CDR3 amino acids: CSATGGVTDTQYF. DNA for the CDR3: TGCAGTGCTACAGGGGGCGTCACAGATACGCAGTATTTT.